This T cell receptor (beta chain) was recorded in a study of blood T cell repertoires in COVID-19. The wider study: Sites in the United States, Italy and Spain provided acute and convalescent COVID-19 samples. PBMCs, B-cell-depleted T cells, or T cells were the source of the cDNA or gDNA that made up the material.

Source study methods: Nucleated cell number was recorded as an estimate derived from reference gene primer amplification. The assay was immunoSEQ multiplex PCR, and TCRdb's table has in-frame clones only and misses some. V and J calls and clone size are copied from that table; D and trimming were computed from the DNA. There are some 230,000 clones in the sample; approximately 80% occur only once, and less than 8% lies in the top ten. Germline V gives CDR1 LNHDA, CDR2 SQIVND (reference sequence). The V end lost 5 bases, the J end lost 2 bases, and 19 bases lay between the germline ends. CDR3 length: 17 residues.

The material sequenced was peripheral blood. The chain has TRBV19 and TRBJ2-1; D is ambiguous. This clonotype originated in a woman aged 45-65 years with acute or convalescent COVID-19. The CDR3 region is CASSYGPDSIPYNEQFF. The CDR3, as DNA: TGTGCCAGTAGTTATGGCCCTGACTCGATCCCCTACAATGAGCAGTTCTTC.